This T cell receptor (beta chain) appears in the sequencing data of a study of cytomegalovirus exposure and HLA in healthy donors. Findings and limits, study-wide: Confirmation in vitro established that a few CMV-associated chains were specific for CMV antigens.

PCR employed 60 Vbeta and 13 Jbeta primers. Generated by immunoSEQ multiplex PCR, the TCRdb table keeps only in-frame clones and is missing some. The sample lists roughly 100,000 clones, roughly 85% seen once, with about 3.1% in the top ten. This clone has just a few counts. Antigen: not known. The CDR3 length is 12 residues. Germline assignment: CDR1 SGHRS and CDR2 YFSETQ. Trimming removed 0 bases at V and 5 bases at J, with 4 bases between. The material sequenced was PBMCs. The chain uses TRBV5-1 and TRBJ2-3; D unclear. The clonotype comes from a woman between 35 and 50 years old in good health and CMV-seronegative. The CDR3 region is CASSLDRDTQYF. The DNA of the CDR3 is TGCGCCAGCAGCTTGGATAGAGATACGCAGTATTTT.